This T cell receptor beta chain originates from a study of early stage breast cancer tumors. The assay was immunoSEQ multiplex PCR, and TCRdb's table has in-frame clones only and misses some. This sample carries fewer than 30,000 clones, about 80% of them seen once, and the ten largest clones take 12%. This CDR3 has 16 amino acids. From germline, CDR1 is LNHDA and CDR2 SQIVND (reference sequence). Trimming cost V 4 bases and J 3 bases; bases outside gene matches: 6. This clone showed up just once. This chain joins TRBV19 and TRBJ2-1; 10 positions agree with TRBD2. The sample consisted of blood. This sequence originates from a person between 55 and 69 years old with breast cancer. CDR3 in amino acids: CASSTLAGVGYNEQFF. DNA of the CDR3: TGTGCCAGTAGTACTCTAGCGGGAGTTGGCTACAATGAGCAGTTCTTC.